This T cell receptor (beta chain) emerged from a study of blood T cell repertoires in COVID-19. Overall study context: Samples representing acute and convalescent COVID-19 were sourced from the United States, Italy and Spain.

This CDR3 is 14 amino acids long. Germline CDR1 is SGHTA and CDR2 is FQGTGA. V lost 0 bases and J lost 4, with 9 bases in between. Sequencing used immunoSEQ multiplex PCR; TCRdb keeps in-frame clones, though not all of them. The sample yields about 120,000 clones, 80% to 90% seen once. The sample consisted of peripheral blood. The rearrangement links TRBV7-3 to TRBJ1-1; tentative D call: TRBD1 (5 bases). The TCR sequence derives from a man aged 70 or older who had recovered from COVID-19. As DNA, the CDR3 is TGTGCCAGCAGCTTAACGGCAGGGTTCACTGAAGCTTTCTTT. It specifies CASSLTAGFTEAFF.